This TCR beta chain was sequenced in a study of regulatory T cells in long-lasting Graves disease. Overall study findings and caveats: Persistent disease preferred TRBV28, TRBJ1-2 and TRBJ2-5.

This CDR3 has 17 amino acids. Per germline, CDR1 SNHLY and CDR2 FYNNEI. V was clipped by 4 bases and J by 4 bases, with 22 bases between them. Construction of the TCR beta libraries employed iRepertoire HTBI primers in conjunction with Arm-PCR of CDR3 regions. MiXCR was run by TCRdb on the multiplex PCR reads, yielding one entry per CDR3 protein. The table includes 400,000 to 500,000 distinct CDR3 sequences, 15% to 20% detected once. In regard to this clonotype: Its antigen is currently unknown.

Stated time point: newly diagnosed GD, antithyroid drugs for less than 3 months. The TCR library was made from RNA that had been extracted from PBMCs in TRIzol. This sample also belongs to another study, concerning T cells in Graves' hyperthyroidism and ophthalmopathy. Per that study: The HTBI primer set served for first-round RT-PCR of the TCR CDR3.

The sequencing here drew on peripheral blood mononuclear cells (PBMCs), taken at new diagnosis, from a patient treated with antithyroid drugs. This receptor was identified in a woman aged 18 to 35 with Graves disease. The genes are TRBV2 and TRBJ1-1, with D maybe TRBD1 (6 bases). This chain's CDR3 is CASSVDIIQGSITEAFF. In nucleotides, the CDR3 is TGTGCCAGCAGTGTCGATATAATTCAGGGGAGTATCACTGAAGCTTTCTTT. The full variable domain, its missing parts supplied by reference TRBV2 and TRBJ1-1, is EPEVTQTPSHQVTQMGQEVILRCVPISNHLYFYWYRQILGQKVEFLVSFYNNEISEKSEIFDDQFSVERPDGSNFTLKIRSTKLEDSAMYFCASSVDIIQGSITEAFFGQGTRLTVV.